This T cell receptor beta chain stems from a study of shared clonotypes between healthy human individuals. With regard to this clone: This same CDR3 is encoded by further DNA sequences in the sample.

Per germline, CDR1 SGDLS and CDR2 YYNGEE. Deletions cut 0 bases from V and 3 bases from J, with 6 bases between. The CDR3 runs to 13 residues. The method was immunoSEQ multiplex PCR; TCRdb's version includes in-frame clones alone and lacks a portion of them. The data hold 550,000 to 800,000 clones, with about 74% observed a single time. The chain couples TRBV9 to TRBJ2-5; no clear D. This receptor was identified in a woman aged 25 to 39 in good health. The sequencing sample was made of memory CD4+ T cells sorted from blood. Indicated subset: CD45RA-negative fraction. The CDR3 region has the DNA TGTGCCAGCAGCGTAGACAAGGAAGAGACCCAGTACTTC. It yields the protein CASSVDKEETQYF.